This T cell receptor (beta chain) emerged from a study of blood T cell repertoires in COVID-19. Study-level background: There were acute and convalescent COVID-19 samples, and they came from the United States, Italy and Spain.

As processed by the authors: Using reference gene primer amplification, nucleated cell counts were estimated. The assay was immunoSEQ multiplex PCR, and TCRdb's table has in-frame clones only and misses some. V and J calls and clone size are those listed in that table; D and trimming were worked out from the DNA. The sample has some 150,000 clones, roughly nine tenths seen once. Looked up from germline, CDR1 is LNHDA and CDR2 is SQIVND (reference sequence). The CDR3 covers 15 residues. Trimming removed 2 bases from V and 9 bases from J, with 16 bases in between. Sequencing input: peripheral blood. J is TRBJ2-2 and V is TRBV19, with a possible D match to TRBD2 (6 bases). This clonotype originated in a woman aged 65 to 85 with acute or convalescent COVID-19. The DNA for the CDR3 is TGTGCCAGTAGTATACGGGGGACCGTCCCCCGGGAGCTGTTTTTT. Amino acid sequence: CASSIRGTVPRELFF.